These T cell receptor beta chains were read from a single sample in a study of blood T cells in healthy people across ages. MiXCR, applied by TCRdb to the 5' RACE reads, yields one record per CDR3 protein. The sample records hundreds of thousands of distinct CDR3 sequences, approximately 59% being singletons. The sequenced sample was blood. These TCRs come from a man aged 60 to 69 in good health. CDR3s include the opening cysteine and the closing phenylalanine or tryptophan. The order of the fields is D gene, clone size, V gene, J gene, CDR3 protein, CDR3 DNA. D genes are given only for firm matches. Part of the rows lack a size; the others show once, few, many or a class for expanded clones.

>-|once|TRBV7-2|TRBJ1-5
CASSLLQGGQPQHF
TGTGCCAGCAGCTTACTACAGGGTGGTCAGCCCCAGCATTTT
>TRBD1|few|TRBV5-1|TRBJ1-2
CASSWDSQGLGYTF
TGCGCCAGCAGCTGGGATTCACAGGGGCTCGGCTACACCTTC
>TRBD2|-|TRBV20-1|TRBJ2-3
CSARSSGVRTDTQYF
TGCAGTGCTAGGTCTAGCGGGGTGAGGACAGATACGCAGTATTTT
>-|-|TRBV7-9|TRBJ2-5
CASSLGGWGETQYF
TGTGCCAGCAGCCTCGGAGGGTGGGGAGAGACCCAGTACTTC
>-|-|TRBV6-6|TRBJ2-7
CASSPGAGGYEQYF
TGTGCCAGCAGCCCCGGAGCAGGAGGCTACGAGCAGTACTTC
>-|-|TRBV27|TRBJ2-1
CASGYSSSYNEQFF
TGTGCCAGCGGCTACAGCTCTTCCTACAATGAGCAGTTCTTC
>TRBD1|few|TRBV5-1|TRBJ1-2
CASSLAPTGGDGYGYTF
TGCGCCAGCAGCTTGGCCCCGACAGGGGGCGACGGTTATGGCTACACCTTC
>-|-|TRBV14|TRBJ2-1
CASSQVVAFLHEQFF
TGTGCCAGCAGCCAAGTAGTGGCCTTCCTACATGAGCAGTTCTTC
>-|-|TRBV20-1|TRBJ2-1
CSARDRGGDQETQFF
TGCAGTGCTAGAGATCGCGGTGGGGATCAAGAGACCCAGTTCTTC
>-|few|TRBV20-1|TRBJ2-1
CSASPPWDPNEQFF
TGCAGTGCTAGCCCCCCCTGGGACCCTAATGAGCAGTTCTTC
>-|-|TRBV9|TRBJ1-4
CASSGPERSNEKLFF
TGTGCCAGCAGCGGGCCCGAACGTTCGAATGAAAAACTGTTTTTT
>-|-|TRBV9|TRBJ2-7
CASSPDALDEQYF
TGTGCCAGCAGCCCGGACGCCCTGGACGAGCAGTACTTC
>-|-|TRBV7-9|TRBJ1-5
CASSLEGRPQHF
TGTGCCAGCAGCTTAGAGGGACGGCCCCAGCATTTT
>TRBD1|few|TRBV6-1|TRBJ2-3
CASSQGQSTYF
TGTGCCAGCAGTCAGGGACAGTCAACGTATTTT
>-|-|TRBV7-2|TRBJ1-2
CASTAVWVGGYTF
TGTGCCAGCACGGCCGTCTGGGTCGGTGGCTACACCTTC
>-|-|TRBV6-5|TRBJ1-2
CASRARYYTF
TGTGCCAGTCGGGCACGCTACTACACCTTC
>-|-|TRBV4-1|TRBJ1-1
CASSQGGGANTEAFF
TGCGCCAGCAGCCAAGGCGGGGGCGCGAACACTGAAGCTTTCTTT
>-|few|TRBV10-3|TRBJ1-2
CAIRGSVEGYTF
TGTGCCATCAGAGGCTCAGTGGAAGGCTACACCTTC
>-|-|TRBV7-9|TRBJ2-1
CASSFRRPGSSYNEQFF
TGTGCCAGCAGCTTTAGGCGGCCGGGGAGCTCCTACAATGAGCAGTTCTTC
>-|-|TRBV5-1|TRBJ2-5
CASSQFRETQYF
TGCGCCAGCAGCCAATTTCGTGAGACCCAGTACTTC
>TRBD1|-|TRBV28|TRBJ1-2
CASSLEGTGGGYTF
TGTGCCAGCAGTTTGGAGGGGACAGGGGGAGGCTACACCTTC
>-|-|TRBV6-1|TRBJ2-3
CASEQTGYTQYF
TGTGCCAGCGAACAAACAGGGTACACGCAGTATTTT
>TRBD1|-|TRBV12-3/TRBV12-4|TRBJ1-2
CASSPRTGALTAGYTF
TGTGCCAGCAGTCCGAGGACAGGGGCGCTTACTGCTGGCTACACCTTC
>TRBD1|-|TRBV18|TRBJ2-3
CASSPTGVLTDTQYF
TGTGCCAGCTCACCGACAGGGGTCCTCACAGATACGCAGTATTTT
>-|-|TRBV12-3/TRBV12-4|TRBJ2-1
CASSLIGEQFF
TGTGCCAGCAGTTTGATCGGGGAGCAGTTCTTC
>-|-|TRBV12-3/TRBV12-4|TRBJ2-3
CASSSHVGSGNTDTQYF
TGTGCCAGCAGTTCCCACGTCGGGAGCGGAAACACAGATACGCAGTATTTT
>-|-|TRBV7-8|TRBJ2-3
CASNFPRGTQYF
TGTGCCAGCAACTTCCCCAGAGGAACGCAGTATTTT
>-|few|TRBV7-9|TRBJ2-1
CASGQSSYNEQFF
TGTGCCAGTGGACAATCGTCCTACAATGAGCAGTTCTTC
>TRBD2|many|TRBV6-2/TRBV6-3|TRBJ2-1
CASSYSAGGYEQFF
TGTGCCAGCAGTTACTCAGCGGGGGGCTATGAGCAGTTCTTC
>-|-|TRBV7-9|TRBJ1-6
CASSPTVGLGALHF
TGTGCCAGCAGCCCCACAGTGGGGTTGGGGGCCCTCCACTTT
>-|few|TRBV5-1|TRBJ2-1
CASSQSTAGQFF
TGCGCCAGCAGCCAGTCCACAGCGGGGCAGTTCTTC
>-|-|TRBV20-1|TRBJ2-1
CGALGTYNEQFF
TGCGGTGCGCTCGGGACCTACAATGAGCAGTTCTTC
>TRBD2|few|TRBV4-1|TRBJ2-7
CASRQTSGGDYEQYF
TGCGCCAGCAGGCAAACCAGCGGGGGTGACTACGAGCAGTACTTC
>TRBD2|-|TRBV10-3|TRBJ2-1
CAISGTSDANEQFF
TGTGCCATCTCGGGGACTAGCGACGCCAATGAGCAGTTCTTC
>-|-|TRBV12-3/TRBV12-4|TRBJ2-5
CASSPRDGGQTQYF
TGTGCCAGCAGCCCGCGTGACGGGGGACAGACCCAGTACTTC
>TRBD1|-|TRBV24-1|TRBJ2-5
CATSDATGTGRETQYF
TGTGCCACCAGTGATGCGACCGGGACAGGTAGAGAGACCCAGTACTTC
>TRBD2|-|TRBV7-9|TRBJ2-7
CASSFSGLVSYEQYF
TGTGCCAGCAGTTTCTCGGGACTAGTATCCTACGAGCAGTACTTC
>-|-|TRBV3-1|TRBJ1-3
CASSQDSGNTIYF
TGTGCCAGCAGCCAAGATTCGGGAAACACCATATATTTT
>TRBD1|few|TRBV27|TRBJ1-2
CASSAGQGRGYTF
TGTGCCAGCAGTGCGGGACAGGGCCGTGGCTACACCTTC
>-|-|TRBV21-1|TRBJ1-6
CASSKALGASSYNSPLHF
TGTGCCAGCAGCAAAGCGCTGGGGGCAAGCTCCTATAATTCACCCCTCCACTTT
>-|-|TRBV3-1|TRBJ2-7
CASNMREQYF
TGTGCCAGTAATATGCGCGAGCAGTACTTC
>-|-|TRBV4-1|TRBJ1-2
CASSQGGQLYGYTF
TGCGCCAGCAGCCAAGGAGGACAGCTCTATGGCTACACCTTC
>-|-|TRBV6-1|TRBJ1-3
CASSPVGVSGNTIYF
TGTGCCAGCAGTCCGGTTGGAGTCTCTGGAAACACCATATATTTT
>-|-|TRBV28|TRBJ1-2
CASSSTVNNYGYTF
TGTGCCAGCAGTTCGACAGTCAATAACTATGGCTACACCTTC
>-|once|TRBV28|TRBJ2-5
CASTPAGAGEETQYF
TGTGCCAGCACCCCGGCGGGGGCCGGGGAAGAGACCCAGTACTTC
>TRBD1|-|TRBV5-1|TRBJ2-4
CASSLGVLPDRGNIQYF
TGCGCCAGCAGCTTAGGAGTTCTTCCGGACAGGGGAAACATTCAGTACTTC
>-|few|TRBV12-3/TRBV12-4|TRBJ1-6
CASSWAANSPLHF
TGTGCCAGCAGTTGGGCAGCTAATTCACCCCTCCACTTT
>-|-|TRBV7-2|TRBJ1-4
CASSLALGFNEKLFF
TGTGCCAGCAGCTTAGCGCTAGGCTTCAATGAAAAACTGTTTTTT
>-|-|TRBV29-1|TRBJ1-1
CSSRNTEAFF
TGCAGCTCAAGGAACACTGAAGCTTTCTTT
>TRBD1|-|TRBV20-1|TRBJ2-1
CSAPDREPYNEQFF
TGCAGTGCCCCCGACAGGGAACCGTACAATGAGCAGTTCTTC
>-|-|TRBV5-1|TRBJ1-1
CASSLGGENTEVFF
TGCGCCAGCAGCTTGGGGGGGGAGAACACTGAAGTTTTCTTT
>-|once|TRBV20-1|TRBJ2-6
CSAPVGVGANVLTF
TGCAGTGCTCCAGTGGGGGTGGGGGCCAACGTCCTGACTTTC
>-|many|TRBV29-1|TRBJ2-5
CSVALETQYF
TGCAGCGTCGCCCTAGAGACCCAGTACTTC